This T cell receptor beta chain is from a study of blood T cell repertoires in COVID-19 (dated by TCRdb to the early 2020s). Some background on the complete study: Samples from collaborators originated in the United States, Italy and Spain and spanned both the acute and convalescent phases of COVID-19. Where HLA class I and class II types were available, the types were taken from metadata supplied by the sample provider, not from assay-based typing. The prospective study material was composed of cDNA or gDNA derived from T cells, B-cell-depleted T cells, or PBMCs. Deeply sampled blood TCRbeta repertoires from subjects exposed to, actively infected with, or recovered from COVID-19 were included in the dataset. Nearly every sample came with metadata listing a de-identified subject ID, COVID-19 status, age in years and sex. Samples came from the ongoing ImmuneRACE study (first 160 participants) plus 1,254 subjects from 6 global collaborators. The repertoires were released in a freely available public database intended as a resource for research on the immune response to SARS-CoV-2.

TCRbeta CDR3 regions were amplified from genomic DNA using the immunoSEQ Assay, a bias-controlled multiplex PCR. As for the authors' bioinformatics: Nucleated cell counts per sample were estimated from amplification of reference gene primers within the assay. To quantify the absolute abundance of each unique TCRbeta CDR3 rearrangement, sequence reads were collapsed and filtered. Productive Simpson clonality was computed per sample as the square root of Simpson's diversity index over productive rearrangements. The immuneACCESS repertoire file appears here via TCRdb, limited to in-frame rearrangements. These files lack a portion of the clones; in checked studies, under half of the deficit traces to unresolved V genes, and the cause of the others is not known. D and trimming come from the DNA, and the V and J calls and clone size come from that table. Present in this sample are a few hundred thousand clones, 89% of which were seen just once. Clones ranked in the top ten supply 0.85% to 1% of the sample.

Points on this clone: Its antigen is still unknown. Nothing much larger sits one base from this clone, and base qualities are not available.

Another Seattle source contributed samples from volunteer blood donors who had recovered from COVID-19. Whole blood was collected in K2EDTA tubes by collaborating institutions according to the institutions' own protocols. Collaborator samples were shipped for TCRbeta analysis as frozen whole blood, isolated PBMCs, or DNA extracted from either sample type. General study outcomes and caveats: How much clinical and demographic metadata was included differed by source and by participant, and the metadata was provided uncurated.

The specimen was peripheral blood. This TCR derives from a woman aged 40-49 years who had recovered from COVID-19.

The sequenced DNA: TGTGCCAGCAGCTGGACTAGCGGGGCCATCAACCAAGAGACCCAGTACTTC. This gives the protein CASSWTSGAINQETQYF. The chain is made from TRBV7-9 and TRBJ2-5, with TRBD2 identical over 12 junction bases. The germline V gene (reference sequence) yields SEHNR for CDR1 and FQNEAQ for CDR2. From cysteine to phenylalanine, the CDR3 is 17 amino acids long. Only CDR3 DNA remains: 51 bases, in frame from the first base. V has 4 bases trimmed and J has 0 bases trimmed; junction bases matching no gene number 6. Beyond the CDR3, the reference TRBV7-9 and TRBJ2-5 genes provide the residues; the full variable domain reads: DTGVSQNPRHKITKRGQNVTFRCDPISEHNRLYWYRQTLGQGPEFLTYFQNEAQLEKSRLLSDRFSAERPKGSFSTLEIQRTEQGDSAMYLCASSWTSGAINQETQYFGPGTRLLVL.